A selection of T cell receptor beta chains follows, all from one sample in a study of molecular identifiers for immune sequencing clone quantification. TCRdb fed the PCR reads into MiXCR, producing one record per CDR3 protein. This table has about 500,000 distinct CDR3 sequences, about 25% appearing once. The sequenced material came from naive CD8+ T cells from blood, with Jurkat cell RNA spiked in. The source is a human donor in good health. Some libraries in this study had Jurkat cell RNA spiked in. Both conserved end residues are part of each CDR3. A D gene is named only where the DNA matches it firmly. Some rows have no size entry. The others give once, few or many, or a class for an expanded clone.

d_call j_call clone_size v_call cdr3_nt cdr3_aa
. TRBJ2-1 . TRBV13 TGTGCCAGCAGCGCTGGTCCTGGAGGCTCAGGGGAGCAGTTCTTC CASSAGPGGSGEQFF
. TRBJ2-7 . TRBV20-1 TGCAGTGTCTCATGGGCAGGACTATACGAGCAGTACTTC CSVSWAGLYEQYF
. TRBJ1-2 few TRBV6-2/TRBV6-3 TGTGCCAGCAGATTCGCGGCCTACCCTAACTATGGCTACACCTTC CASRFAAYPNYGYTF
. TRBJ2-3 many TRBV9 TGTGCCAGCAGCTCCCCAGGGGGGCTGGGCACAGATACGCAGTATTTT CASSSPGGLGTDTQYF
. TRBJ1-2 . TRBV4-1 TGCGCCGGCAGCCAAGAACCTACACAGTACAGCTATGGCTACACCTTC CAGSQEPTQYSYGYTF
. TRBJ2-2 few TRBV28 TGTGCCACATACAACCGAAACACCGGGGAGCTGTTTTTT CATYNRNTGELFF
TRBD2 TRBJ2-1 few TRBV19 TGTGCCAGTAGTATTGACACCTCGACTAGCGGGAGTAATGAGCAGTTCTTC CASSIDTSTSGSNEQFF
. TRBJ2-3 once TRBV27 TGTGCCAGCAGTTATGGACCGATCCCTAGCACAGATACGCAGTATTTT CASSYGPIPSTDTQYF
. TRBJ2-1 few TRBV12-5 TGTGCTAGTGGTTTGGGTAGCAGTGAGCAGTTCTTC CASGLGSSEQFF
TRBD1 TRBJ1-1 few TRBV15 TGTGCCACCAGCCCGGGCAGGGGGCACGGAACTGAAGCTTTCTTT CATSPGRGHGTEAFF
. TRBJ1-1 few TRBV28 TGTGCCAGCAGTTTAAGTAAGGGGAACACTGAAGCTTTCTTT CASSLSKGNTEAFF
TRBD2 TRBJ2-7 . TRBV5-1 TGCGCCAGCAGCCGGGAGGGCTACGAGCAGTACTTC CASSREGYEQYF